This T cell receptor beta chain was found in a study of CDR3 diversity in severe acne. Via MiXCR, TCRdb re-called the PCR reads, giving one row per CDR3 protein. The repertoire includes around 83,000 distinct CDR3 sequences, around 47% of them detected once, and around 10% sits in the top ten. Germline CDR1 WNHNN, CDR2 SYGVQD (reference sequence). Trimming cost V 9 bases and J 1 base, with 12 bases left between them. The CDR3 extends over 13 amino acids. For this clonotype: A much more abundant neighbour one base away suggests this may be a read error.

The rearrangement joins TRBV10-1 to TRBJ2-5, with a tentative D call TRBD2 (5 bases). This receptor was identified in a male donor with severe acne vulgaris. The material sequenced was blood. The CDR3 bases are TGCGCCAGTACCGGGAACTTCCAAGAGACCCAGTACTTC. Translated, it gives CASTGNFQETQYF.